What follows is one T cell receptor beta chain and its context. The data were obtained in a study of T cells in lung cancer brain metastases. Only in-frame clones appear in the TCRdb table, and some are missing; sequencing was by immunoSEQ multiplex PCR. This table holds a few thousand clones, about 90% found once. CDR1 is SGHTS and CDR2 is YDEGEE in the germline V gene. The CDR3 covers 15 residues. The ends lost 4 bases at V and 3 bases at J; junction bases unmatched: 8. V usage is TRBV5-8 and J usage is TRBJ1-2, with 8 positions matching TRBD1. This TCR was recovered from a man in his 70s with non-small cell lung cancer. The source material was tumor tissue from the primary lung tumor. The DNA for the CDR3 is TGTGCCAGCAGCCAGACGGACAGGGTAGACTATGGCTACACCTTC. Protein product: CASSQTDRVDYGYTF.